The 18 T cell receptor beta chains below were found in one sample sequenced in a study of blood T cell repertoires in COVID-19. Clones were sequenced by immunoSEQ multiplex PCR, and TCRdb holds only the in-frame ones, with some missing. The sample records 130,000 to 150,000 clones, roughly 84% being singletons. Sequenced material: peripheral blood. These receptors originate from a human donor in a cohort sampled during active COVID-19.

The V call is TRBV6-1, the J call TRBJ2-7; 9 positions agree with TRBD1. Trimming removed 2 bases from V and 9 bases from J; junction bases left unmatched: 5. The CDR3 has 13 residues. Germline CDR1 and CDR2: MNHNS and SASEGT. CDR3 coding DNA: TGTGCCAGCAGTGAATGGACAGGGGCAGGGCAGTACTTC. This gives the protein CASSEWTGAGQYF.

The chain employs TRBV19 and TRBJ1-1; D is ambiguous. With 5 bases removed from V and 2 bases from J, the gap between germline ends came to 9 bases. Germline V gene data show CDR1 as LNHDA and CDR2 as SQIVND (reference sequence). The CDR3 extends over 13 amino acids. CDR3 sequence (DNA): TGTGCCAGTAGTCTACTAGGCAACACTGAAGCTTTCTTT. It is translated as CASSLLGNTEAFF.

The chain recombines TRBV28 with TRBJ2-5, with 13 bases fitting TRBD2. J gave up 4 bases and V 6 bases, and 14 bases lay outside the gene matches. Germline CDR1 MDHEN, CDR2 SYDVKM. The CDR3 is 18 residues long. The CDR3 here is CASSPTTSLAGGVETQYF. In DNA form, the CDR3 reads TGTGCCAGCAGCCCCACCACGTCACTAGCGGGAGGGGTAGAGACCCAGTACTTC. Full variable domain (rest looked up from reference TRBV28 and TRBJ2-5): DVKVTQSSRYLVKRTGEKVFLECVQDMDHENMFWYRQDPGLGLRLIYFSYDVKMKEKGDIPEGYSVSREKKERFSLILESASTNQTSMYLCASSPTTSLAGGVETQYFGPGTRLLVL.

This sequence joins TRBV21-1 and TRBJ1-4; TRBD1 is taken as the D call from the table, unchecked against the DNA. TRBV21-1 is a pseudogene segment. The CDR3 extends over 13 amino acids. The CDR3 is CASTRLTNEKLFF. The DNA for the CDR3 is TGTGCCAGCACCAGGCTGACTAATGAAAAACTGTTTTTT.

This clone has just one count. The chain joins TRBV9 to TRBJ2-3, with 9 bases that match TRBD2. V shed 4 bases, J shed 0 bases, and the junction held 6 bases outside the gene matches. CDR1 is SGDLS and CDR2 is YYNGEE in the germline V gene. The CDR3 has 16 amino acids. The CDR3 region has the DNA TGTGCCAGCAGCCGGGCGGGGGGGTCTAGCACAGATACGCAGTATTTT. Translated, it gives CASSRAGGSSTDTQYF.

This clone was counted once. V gene TRBV21-1 combines with J gene TRBJ2-7; TRBD1, as called in the table, went unchecked against the DNA. TRBV21-1 is a listed pseudogene. This CDR3 is built from 18 residues. DNA for the CDR3: TGTGCCAGCAGCACCCGCCGGACAGGGGGCAGGGGACCGTACGAGCAGTACGTC. Its protein product is CASSTRRTGGRGPYEQYV.

The V and J genes are TRBV7-9 and TRBJ1-3; D gene uncertain. V was trimmed by 5 bases and J by 0 bases, leaving 8 bases between them. There are 14 residues in the CDR3. In germline, CDR1 is SEHNR, CDR2 FQNEAQ (reference sequence). This CDR3 is CASSSPSSGNTIYF. In nucleotides, the CDR3 is TGTGCCAGCAGCAGCCCTTCCTCTGGAAACACCATATATTTT.

This rearrangement joins TRBV28 to TRBJ2-4; perhaps TRBD2 as D (7 bases). The V gene's germline CDR1 is MDHEN and CDR2 SYDVKM. CDR3 length: 16 amino acids. V lost 6 bases and J 8 bases, leaving 23 bases between the germline ends. CDR3 residues: CASRTLGGGIGDIQYF. CDR3 DNA: TGTGCCAGCAGAACCCTTGGCGGGGGCATTGGGGACATTCAGTACTTC.

This clone was picked up many times. The chain has TRBV7-3 and TRBJ1-5; TRBD1 matches 9 bases. Losses at the gene ends were 1 base for V and 9 bases for J; bases not matched to a gene: 13. CDR3 length: 17 residues. Germline V lookup: CDR1 SGHTA, CDR2 FQGTGA. In DNA, the CDR3 is TGTGCCAGCAGCTTAAGAAGGGACAGGGAGAGCAGAATGCCCCAGCATTTT. It encodes CASSLRRDRESRMPQHF.

This sequence joins TRBV18 and TRBJ2-1, with 7 bases fitting TRBD1. The CDR3 is 14 residues long. Germline V CDR1 and CDR2: KGHSH, LQKENI. J gave up 7 bases and V 2 bases, and 5 bases lay outside the gene matches. CDR3 nucleotides: TGTGCCAGCTCACCAGACAGGGAAGATAATGAGCAGTTCTTC. It specifies CASSPDREDNEQFF. The full variable domain, completed using reference TRBV18 and TRBJ2-1, is NAGVMQNPRHLVRRRGQEARLRCSPMKGHSHVYWYRQLPEEGLKFMVYLQKENIIDESGMPKERFSAEFPKEGPSILRIQQVVRGDSAAYFCASSPDREDNEQFFGPGTRLTVL.

The chain recombines TRBV5-4 with TRBJ2-5; D not resolved. V lost 0 bases, J lost 1 base, and 4 bases lay in between. The germline gives CDR1 SGHNT, CDR2 YYREEE (reference sequence). This CDR3 comprises 13 residues. The CDR3 DNA is TGTGCCAGCAGCTTGGGGGCCCAAGAGACCCAGTACTTC. Translation gives CASSLGAQETQYF.

This clone has a single count. This chain connects TRBV7-3 to TRBJ1-1; 8 positions match TRBD1. Germline CDR1 and CDR2: SGHTA and FQGTGA. The CDR3 has 14 residues. V lost 5 bases, J lost 5 bases, and 7 bases stayed unmatched. CDR3 residues: CASSRDRGNTEAFF. CDR3 nucleotide sequence: TGTGCCAGCAGCCGAGACAGGGGTAATACTGAAGCTTTCTTT.

The chain has TRBV10-3 and TRBJ2-1; D possibly corresponds to TRBD2 (6 bases). Trimming removed 4 bases from V and 3 bases from J, with 13 bases in between. Germline assignment: CDR1 ENHRY and CDR2 SYGVKD. CDR3 length: 15 residues. The CDR3: CAISARDADYNEQFF. The CDR3 DNA reads as TGTGCCATCAGTGCGCGGGACGCCGACTACAATGAGCAGTTCTTC.

The chain employs TRBV12-3 or TRBV12-4 and TRBJ2-3, with TRBD2 as a possible D gene (6 bases). This CDR3 is 13 amino acids long. Trimming removed 6 bases at V and 6 bases at J, with 13 bases between. The CDR3 reads CASSWEVADTQYF. The CDR3 DNA reads as TGTGCCAGCAGCTGGGAGGTCGCCGATACGCAGTATTTT.

CDR3 nucleotide sequence: TGTGCCAGCAGCTTGGTGACAGATGGCTACACCTTC. Amino acid sequence: CASSLVTDGYTF. This sequence joins TRBV5-4 and TRBJ1-2; TRBD1 might be the D (5 bases). This CDR3 has 12 residues. Germline CDR1 SGHNT, CDR2 YYREEE (reference sequence). Trimming pared 0 bases from V and 6 bases from J, leaving 6 bases between.

The chain uses TRBV27 and TRBJ2-2; 8 bases are a match to TRBD2. This CDR3 comprises 15 residues. The germline V gene has CDR1 MNHEY and CDR2 SMNVEV (reference sequence). V shed 3 bases, J shed 6 bases, and the junction held 6 bases outside the gene matches. The CDR3 bases are TGTGCCAGCAGTTTGGACGGGGGGGCCGCCGGGGAGCTGTTTTTT. Amino acid sequence: CASSLDGGAAGELFF.

The genes are TRBV7-3 and TRBJ2-7, with 11 bases fitting TRBD1. The germline CDR1 and CDR2 sequences are SGHTA and FQGTGA. This CDR3 contains 14 residues. V gave up 7 bases and J gave up 3 bases; unmatched junction bases: 5. In DNA, the CDR3 is TGTGCCAGCACGAGGACAGGGGGCTTCTACGAGCAGTACTTC. It codes for CASTRTGGFYEQYF.

The CDR3 coding sequence is TGTGCCAGCAGTTTATGGGGGACTAGCGGGGGGGCCTTTTATGGGACCCAGTACTTC. Translated, it gives CASSLWGTSGGAFYGTQYF. This chain joins TRBV27 and TRBJ2-5; 16 nucleotides align to TRBD2. CDR3 length: 19 amino acids. V lost 1 base to trimming and J lost 7 bases; unmatched junction nucleotides: 12. Germline lookup yields CDR1 MNHEY and CDR2 SMNVEV (reference sequence).